This T cell receptor beta chain derives from a study of shared clonotypes between healthy human individuals (dated by TCRdb to the early 2020s). Regarding the study in general: The cohort comprised a couple of women and three men aged 18 to 49 years. For each donor, three plates each were used for CD4 naive and CD4 memory, two plates were used for CD8 naive, and one plate was used for CD8 memory. To estimate repertoire size and how much clonotypes are shared between individuals, the study performed deep sequencing of blood TCR repertoires from roughly five healthy adults. Different laboratories and diverse techniques were used to prepare libraries and sequence TCR repertoires, to increase sequencing depth and limit assay-specific biases. Per donor, leukapheresis produced somewhere between about 0.85 and 9.5 billion PBMCs. The research as a whole found: Across four donors, about 5% of naive CD4, around 3.3% of naive CD8, about 2.3% of memory CD4, and around 0.4% of memory CD8 clonotypes were shared. Incomplete sequencing was indicated by rarefaction of sorted-subset datasets, despite the large sequencing depth. Higher generation probabilities were observed for clonotypes shared by all four sorted-subset donors than for non-shared clonotypes. The genetic and exposure-history diversity represented was limited by the small number of donors. Naive subsets generally had larger estimated clonotype richness than memory subsets. Sampling was restricted to blood, and TCR repertoires in tissues likely differ from the TCR repertoires found in blood. Pairwise subsampling indicated that sequencing depth was expected to affect the degree of clonotype sharing among donors.

TCR CDR3 regions were amplified from genomic DNA by multiplex PCR using the deep immunoSEQ assay. Extracted genomic DNA from each cell subset was spread evenly across all wells of several immunoSEQ 96-well plates, with each plate serving as a replicate. Each replicate PCR for sorted subsets received about 180 ng genomic DNA, equal to roughly 29,000 T cell genomes. Purified libraries were measured with a Qubit 3.0 fluorometer, size-checked on a Bioanalyzer 2100, and measured again with the KAPA Library Quantification kit. A separate single-read 150-cycle Illumina NextSeq 550 flow cell was used to sequence each immunoSEQ 96-well plate. Per the original workflow: Because the immunoSEQ output included only junctional sequences and no quality scores, the filtering could not be the same as the filtering used for full-length reads. To assign V/J genes and CDR3, sequences were annotated against IMGT germline references using PyIR, a Python wrapper for IgBLAST v1.9. Reads were removed for weak V/J assignments (E-value above 1e-6), missing CDR3, stop codons, out-of-frame junctions, or ambiguous translated residues. V3J clonotypes were defined by identical inferred V gene, J gene, and CDR3 amino acid sequence. To compute the percentage overlap between repertoires, the number of shared unique clonotypes was divided by the size of the smaller repertoire. Repertoire richness was assessed with RTK rarefaction, the Chao1 estimator, and Recon v2.1 estimates of unobserved clonotypes. For all TCRbeta clonotypes obtained by the gDNA method from several donors, generation probabilities were computed with OLGA. TCRdb carries this immuneACCESS record with in-frame sequences only. Its versions omit some clonotypes, under half of them owing to an unresolved V gene in the studies checked, with the rest unexplained. V, J and clone size reflect that table, while D and trimming were determined from the DNA. Within this sample are 2 million to 2.5 million clones, with about 92% of them counted one time only. The ten largest clones represent around 0.4% of the sample.

Healthy HIV-negative adults with no recently reported acute infections or vaccinations were included as donors. Only Caucasian adults living in Nashville, Tennessee, USA were represented among the donors. CD4+ T cells were enriched through magnetic negative selection, after which naive cells were positively selected on CD45RA and the remaining negative fraction served as the memory subset. Blood was collected by leukapheresis, and PBMCs were isolated by Ficoll-Histopaque density gradient centrifugation and then cryopreserved in liquid nitrogen vapor phase. Purity and quantity of every magnetically sorted T cell population were checked by analytical flow cytometry. From each sorted fraction, genomic DNA was isolated and quantified by UV absorbance on a Nanodrop 2000c. This clone was observed a handful of times. Its cognate antigen has yet to be identified. In this CDR3 the conserved last residue, phenylalanine or tryptophan, is missing, so a read error is likely. The DNA is omitted, as the CDR3 cannot be located on it reliably, and the CDR3 follows TCRdb's listing.

The CDR3 adds up to 8 amino acids, both ends counted. Sequences SQVTM (CDR1) and ANQGSEA (CDR2) are obtained from the germline V gene. The material sequenced was naive CD4+ T cells from PBMCs. The cell subset or site tag for this specimen amounts to: CD45RA+ positively selected. The chain is encoded by TRBV29-1 joined to TRBJ1-1; TRBD1, as called in the table, went unchecked against the DNA. This TCR was sampled from a man between 18 and 29 years old in good health. Some clones in this sample may be carry-over from other donors' samples. The CDR3 reads as follows: CSVETGQV.